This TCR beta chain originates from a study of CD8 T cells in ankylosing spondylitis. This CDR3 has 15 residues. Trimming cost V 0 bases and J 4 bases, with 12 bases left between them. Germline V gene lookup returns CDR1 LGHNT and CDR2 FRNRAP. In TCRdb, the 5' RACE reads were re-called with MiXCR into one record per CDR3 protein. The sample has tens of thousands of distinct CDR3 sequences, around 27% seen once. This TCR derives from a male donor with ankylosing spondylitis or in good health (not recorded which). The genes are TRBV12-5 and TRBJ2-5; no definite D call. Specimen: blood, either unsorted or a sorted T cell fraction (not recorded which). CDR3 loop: CASGLVPGPAETQYF. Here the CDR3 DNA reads TGTGCTAGTGGTTTGGTGCCGGGCCCAGCAGAGACCCAGTACTTC.